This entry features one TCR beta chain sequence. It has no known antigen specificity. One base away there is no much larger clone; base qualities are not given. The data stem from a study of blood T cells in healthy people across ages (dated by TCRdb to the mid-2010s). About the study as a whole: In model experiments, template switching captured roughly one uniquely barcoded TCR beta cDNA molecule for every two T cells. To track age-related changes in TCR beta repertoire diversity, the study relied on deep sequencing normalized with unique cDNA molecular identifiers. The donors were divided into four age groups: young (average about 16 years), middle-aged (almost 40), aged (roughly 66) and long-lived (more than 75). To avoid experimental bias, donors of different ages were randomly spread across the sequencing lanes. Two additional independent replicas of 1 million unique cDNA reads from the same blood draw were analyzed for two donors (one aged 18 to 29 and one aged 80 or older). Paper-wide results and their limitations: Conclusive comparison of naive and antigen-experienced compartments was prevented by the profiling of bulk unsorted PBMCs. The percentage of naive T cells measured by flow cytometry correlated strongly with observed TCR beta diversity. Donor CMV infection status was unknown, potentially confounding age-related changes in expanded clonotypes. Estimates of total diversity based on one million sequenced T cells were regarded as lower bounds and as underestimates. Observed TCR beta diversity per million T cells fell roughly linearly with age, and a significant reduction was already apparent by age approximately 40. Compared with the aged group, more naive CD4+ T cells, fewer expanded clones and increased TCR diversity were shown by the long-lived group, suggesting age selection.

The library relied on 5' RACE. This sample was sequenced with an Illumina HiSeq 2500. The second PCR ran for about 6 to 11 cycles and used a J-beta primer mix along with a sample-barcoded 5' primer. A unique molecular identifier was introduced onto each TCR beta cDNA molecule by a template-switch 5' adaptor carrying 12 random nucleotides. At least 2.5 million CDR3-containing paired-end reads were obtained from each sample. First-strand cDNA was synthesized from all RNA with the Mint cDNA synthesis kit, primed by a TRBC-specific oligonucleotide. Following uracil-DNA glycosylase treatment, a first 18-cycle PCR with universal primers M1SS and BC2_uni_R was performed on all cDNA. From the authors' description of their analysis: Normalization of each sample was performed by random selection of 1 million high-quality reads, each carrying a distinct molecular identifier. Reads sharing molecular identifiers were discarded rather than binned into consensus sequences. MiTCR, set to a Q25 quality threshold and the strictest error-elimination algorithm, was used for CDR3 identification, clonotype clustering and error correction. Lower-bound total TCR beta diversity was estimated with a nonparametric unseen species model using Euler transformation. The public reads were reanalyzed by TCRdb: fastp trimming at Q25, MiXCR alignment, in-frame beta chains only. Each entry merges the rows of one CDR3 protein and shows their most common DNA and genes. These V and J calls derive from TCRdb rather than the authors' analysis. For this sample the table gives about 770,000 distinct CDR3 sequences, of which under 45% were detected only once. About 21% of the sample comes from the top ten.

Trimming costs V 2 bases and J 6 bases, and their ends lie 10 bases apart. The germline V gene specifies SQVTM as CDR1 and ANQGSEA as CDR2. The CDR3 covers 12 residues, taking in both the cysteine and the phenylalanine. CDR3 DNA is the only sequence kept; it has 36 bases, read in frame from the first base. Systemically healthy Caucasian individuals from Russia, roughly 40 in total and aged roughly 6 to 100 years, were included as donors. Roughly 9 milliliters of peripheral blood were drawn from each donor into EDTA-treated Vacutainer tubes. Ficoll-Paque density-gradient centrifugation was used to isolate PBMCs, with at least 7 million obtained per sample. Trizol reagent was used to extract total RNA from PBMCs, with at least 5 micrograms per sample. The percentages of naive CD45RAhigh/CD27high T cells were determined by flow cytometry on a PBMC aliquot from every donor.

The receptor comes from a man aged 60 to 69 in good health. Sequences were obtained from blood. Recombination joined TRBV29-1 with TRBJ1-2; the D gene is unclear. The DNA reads TGCAGCGTTGAAATTTATTCCAATGGCTACACCTTC. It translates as CSVEIYSNGYTF.